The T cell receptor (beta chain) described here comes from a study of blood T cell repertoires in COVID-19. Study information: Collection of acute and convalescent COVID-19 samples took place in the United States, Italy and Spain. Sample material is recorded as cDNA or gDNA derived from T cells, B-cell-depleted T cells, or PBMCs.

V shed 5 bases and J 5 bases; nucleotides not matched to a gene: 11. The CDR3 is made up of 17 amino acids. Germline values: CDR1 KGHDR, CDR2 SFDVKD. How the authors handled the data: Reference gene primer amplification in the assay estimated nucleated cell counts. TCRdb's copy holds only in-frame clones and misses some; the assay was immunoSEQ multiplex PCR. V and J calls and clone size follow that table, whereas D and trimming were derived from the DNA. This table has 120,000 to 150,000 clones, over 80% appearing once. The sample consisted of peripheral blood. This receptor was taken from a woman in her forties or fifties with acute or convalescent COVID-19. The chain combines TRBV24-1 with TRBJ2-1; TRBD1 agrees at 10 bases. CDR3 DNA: TGTGCCACCAGTGGTTCAACCGGGACAGGGGTTAACAATGAGCAGTTCTTC. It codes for CATSGSTGTGVNNEQFF.